The subject of this entry is one T cell receptor (beta chain). This sample stems from a study of T cell responses to AZD1222 COVID-19 vaccine. Sequenced by immunoSEQ multiplex PCR; TCRdb stores in-frame clones only, minus some. The table includes roughly 260,000 clones, just over 90% detected once. The CDR3 extends over 12 amino acids. The V end was cut by 5 bases, the J end by 8 bases, with 7 bases between. Germline values: CDR1 SGHVS, CDR2 FQNEAQ. The J gene is TRBJ1-6, the V gene TRBV7-8; D is unresolved. Sequences were derived from peripheral blood, sampled on day 0 of AZD1222 vaccination. This clonotype was sampled from an adult in good health. The CDR3 sequence is CASSRSDSPLHF. The DNA for the CDR3 is TGTGCCAGCAGCCGTAGTGATTCACCCCTCCACTTT.